Listed here are 29 T cell receptor beta chains from one sample, sequenced in a study of T cells in Graves' hyperthyroidism and ophthalmopathy. Amplified regions were TCR beta CDR3 sequences from RNA transcripts. The TCR CDR3 first-round RT-PCR relied on the HTBI primer set. In TCRdb, the multiplex PCR reads were re-called with MiXCR into one record per CDR3 protein. The top ten clones hold over 35% of a sample with about 380,000 distinct CDR3 sequences, less than 20% of them seen once. Sequencing input: blood. All receptors derive from a man between 18 and 35 years old with Graves' ophthalmopathy.

V and J are TRBV7-2 and TRBJ2-7; a weak D match, TRBD2 (7 bases). The V gene lost 4 bases and the J gene lost 2 bases, with 21 bases spanning the gap. Per germline, CDR1 SGHTA and CDR2 FQGNSA. CDR3 size: 17 residues. In DNA form, the CDR3 reads TGTGCCAGCAGCTCTAGGGGGGGGAGAACGGAGGCCTACGAGCAGTACTTC. Amino acid sequence: CASSSRGGRTEAYEQYF.

This chain links TRBV18 with TRBJ2-2, with TRBD1 as a possible D gene (5 bases). CDR3 length equals 15 residues. Per germline, CDR1 KGHSH and CDR2 LQKENI. V lost 3 bases to trimming and J lost 5 bases, with 13 bases between them. The CDR3 is CASSPVDSRTGELFF. The CDR3 nucleotides read TGTGCCAGCTCACCTGTTGACAGTCGGACCGGGGAGCTGTTTTTT.

This clonotype was detected many times. This chain uses TRBV7-9 with TRBJ2-1; perhaps TRBD1 as D (6 bases). The germline V gene encodes CDR1 SEHNR and CDR2 FQNEAQ (reference sequence). This CDR3 has 17 residues. V was pared by 5 bases and J by 7 bases, with 24 bases between. The CDR3 loop is CASSRTRTEWFSNEQFF. The DNA of the CDR3 is TGTGCCAGCAGCCGCACGCGGACAGAATGGTTTTCGAATGAGCAGTTCTTC.

This rearrangement joins TRBV29-1 to TRBJ1-1; D is unclear. The CDR3 is 13 residues long. V lost 4 bases, J lost 14 bases, and 23 bases lay in between. Germline V gives CDR1 SQVTM, CDR2 ANQGSEA. This CDR3 is CSVAPLLGNNYFF. The CDR3 nucleotides are TGCAGCGTTGCCCCACTGTTAGGGAATAACTACTTCTTT.

On this clonotype itself: A read error may explain this, as a much larger clone is one base away. It is likely a read error, because the conserved phenylalanine at the end of the CDR3 is missing. V gene TRBV3-1 combines with J gene TRBJ1-5; D might be TRBD1 (5 bases). The CDR3 is 13 amino acids. With 4 bases removed from V and 6 bases from J, the gap between germline ends came to 10 bases. Germline V gene sequence: CDR1 LGHDT, CDR2 YNNKEL (reference sequence). CDR3 DNA: TGTGCCAGCAGCCGGGGGGGGACTCAGCCCCAGCATCTT. It codes for CASSRGGTQPQHL.

This clonotype was recorded many times. The CDR3 DNA reads as TGCGCCAGCAGCGCGGGATTACTCTATGGCTACACCTTC. Its translation is CASSAGLLYGYTF. The rearrangement joins TRBV5-1 to TRBJ1-2; D is undetermined. This CDR3 region has 13 residues. V gave up 4 bases and J gave up 4 bases, with 11 bases separating them. Germline V gene lookup returns CDR1 SGHRS and CDR2 YFSETQ. Using reference TRBV5-1 and TRBJ1-2 for the parts outside the CDR3, the full variable domain is KAGVTQTPRYLIKTRGQQVTLSCSPISGHRSVSWYQQTPGQGLQFLFEYFSETQRNKGNFPGRFSGRQFSNSRSEMNVSTLELGDSALYLCASSAGLLYGYTFGSGTRLTVV.

This clonotype was seen a single time. This chain links TRBV20-1 with TRBJ2-2; D is tentatively TRBD1 or TRBD2 (7 bases each). CDR1 DFQATT and CDR2 SNEGSKA come from the germline V gene (reference sequence). V dropped 1 base and J dropped 0 bases, with 21 bases sitting between them. This CDR3 contains 19 residues. CDR3 residues: CSARGRQGAGVANTGELFF. The DNA for the CDR3 is TGCAGTGCTAGAGGTAGACAGGGCGCGGGGGTGGCGAACACCGGGGAGCTGTTTTTT.

The chain has TRBV5-1 and TRBJ2-5, with TRBD1 identical over 9 bases. Germline V gives CDR1 SGHRS, CDR2 YFSETQ. The CDR3 has 16 residues. The junction had 9 bases not matched to a gene; V was cut back by 5 bases and J by 1 base. The CDR3 protein is CASRISGTGLQETQYF. The CDR3 DNA reads TGCGCCAGCAGGATCTCCGGGACAGGGCTCCAAGAGACCCAGTACTTC.

J is TRBJ1-4 and V is TRBV5-1, with D unclear. Germline-derived CDR1 and CDR2 are SGHRS and YFSETQ. The ends were cut back, 5 bases at V and 0 bases at J, with 5 bases in the middle. The CDR3 contains 13 residues. As DNA, the CDR3 is TGCGCCAGCAGGCTTTCAACTAATGAAAAACTGTTTTTT. Encoded protein: CASRLSTNEKLFF.

This chain uses TRBV12-3 or TRBV12-4 with TRBJ2-1, with TRBD2 matching 8 bases. The CDR3 is 15 amino acids. V lost 7 bases to trimming and J lost 5 bases; unmatched junction nucleotides: 10. The CDR3: CASTTGGGTNNEQFF. DNA for the CDR3: TGTGCCAGCACCACTGGCGGGGGGACCAACAATGAGCAGTTCTTC.

At least ten counts were recorded for this clonotype. The V gene is TRBV11-2, the J gene TRBJ2-1; D perhaps matches TRBD2 (5 bases). Deletions cut 1 base from V and 11 bases from J, with 12 bases between. CDR1 and CDR2 from the germline V gene are SGHAT and FQNNGV. CDR3 length: 13 amino acids. CDR3 residues: CASSLGDYAKQFF. The CDR3 region has the DNA TGTGCCAGCAGCTTAGGCGACTACGCCAAGCAGTTCTTC.

This clonotype was observed many times. The V gene is TRBV3-1, the J gene TRBJ2-2; 7 positions match TRBD2. CDR1 and CDR2 from the germline V gene are LGHDT and YNNKEL (reference sequence). V shed 4 bases and J 4 bases; nucleotides not matched to a gene: 3. The length of the CDR3 is 14 residues. The CDR3 loop reads CASSRPGGTGELFF. DNA of the CDR3: TGTGCCAGCAGCCGTCCGGGGGGCACCGGGGAGCTGTTTTTT.

The chain couples TRBV20-1 to TRBJ1-6; 10 bases match TRBD1. This CDR3 has 17 amino acids. Germline assignment: CDR1 DFQATT and CDR2 SNEGSKA (reference sequence). After removal of 3 bases from V and 0 bases from J, the junction contained 5 bases not matched to a gene. CDR3 bases: TGCAGTGCTAGGCCGGGACAGGGGAGCTCCTATAATTCACCCCTCCACTTT. This translates into CSARPGQGSSYNSPLHF.

This clonotype was seen only a few times. The chain links TRBV6-1 to TRBJ1-1; no clear D gene. V lost 3 bases and J 5 bases, leaving 10 bases between the germline ends. Germline CDR1 and CDR2: MNHNS and SASEGT. This CDR3 comprises 13 residues. CDR3 sequence reads: CASSEIGRTEAFF. Here the CDR3 DNA reads TGTGCCAGCAGTGAGATTGGCAGAACTGAAGCTTTCTTT.

The V gene is TRBV19, the J gene TRBJ2-1; D call uncertain. Trimming removed 3 bases from V and 8 bases from J, with 5 bases in between. The CDR3 runs to 11 residues. Germline CDR1 is LNHDA and CDR2 is SQIVND (reference sequence). The DNA of the CDR3 is TGTGCCAGTAGTATCTGGGATGAGCAGTTCTTC. Its protein is CASSIWDEQFF.

There are many counts of this clonotype. The J gene is TRBJ2-5, the V gene TRBV18, with TRBD1 identical over 7 bases. V lost 2 bases to trimming and J lost 0 bases; unmatched junction nucleotides: 6. This CDR3 has 16 amino acids. The V gene's germline CDR1 is KGHSH and CDR2 LQKENI. The CDR3 coding sequence is TGTGCCAGCTCACCAAGGGACAGCCAGTACCAAGAGACCCAGTACTTC. This codes for CASSPRDSQYQETQYF.

The rearrangement joins TRBV20-1 to TRBJ2-1; 7 bases align to TRBD1. Trimming removed 1 base from V and 10 bases from J; junction bases left unmatched: 1. Germline CDR1 DFQATT, CDR2 SNEGSKA (reference sequence). CDR3 length equals 11 residues. Here the CDR3 DNA reads TGCAGTGCTAGAGGGGGACAGGAGCAGTTCTTC. Its translation: CSARGGQEQFF.

The rearrangement uses TRBV9 and TRBJ1-3, with D uncertain. CDR1 and CDR2 from the germline V gene are SGDLS and YYNGEE. V was clipped by 4 bases and J by 0 bases, with 5 bases between them. This CDR3 has 13 amino acids. As DNA, the CDR3 is TGTGCCAGCAGCTCAACCTCTGGAAACACCATATATTTT. Encoded protein: CASSSTSGNTIYF. The variable domain in full, completed from reference TRBV9 and TRBJ1-3, reads DSGVTQTPKHLITATGQRVTLRCSPRSGDLSVYWYQQSLDQGLQFLIQYYNGEERAKGNILERFSAQQFPDLHSELNLSSLELGDSALYFCASSSTSGNTIYFGEGSWLTVV.

This clonotype appeared many times. The rearrangement links TRBV18 to TRBJ1-4; a possible D gene is TRBD1 (5 bases). With 3 bases removed from V and 7 bases from J, the gap between germline ends came to 12 bases. The CDR3 loop spans 14 amino acids. Germline lookup yields CDR1 KGHSH and CDR2 LQKENI. This CDR3 is CASSPRDGFEKLFF. In nucleotides, the CDR3 is TGTGCCAGCTCACCTCGGGACGGATTTGAAAAACTGTTTTTT.

This chain joins TRBV6-1 and TRBJ1-6, with D perhaps TRBD1 (6 bases). The CDR3 runs 14 residues. V lost 3 bases, J lost 6 bases, and 9 bases lay in between. CDR1 is MNHNS and CDR2 is SASEGT in the germline V gene. As DNA, the CDR3 is TGTGCCAGCAGTGAGGGGGCATTTAATTCACCCCTCCACTTT. This encodes CASSEGAFNSPLHF.

Many counts were recorded for this clonotype. This chain connects TRBV12-3 or TRBV12-4 to TRBJ1-3; 7 bases are shared with TRBD1. CDR3 length: 15 amino acids. V lost 6 bases to trimming and J lost 6 bases; unmatched junction nucleotides: 11. CDR3 protein: CASRSDRARTNTIYF. As DNA, the CDR3 is TGTGCCAGCAGAAGTGACAGGGCTAGGACAAACACCATATATTTT.

The V call is TRBV27, the J call TRBJ2-3; 10 bases align to TRBD2. CDR3 length equals 16 residues. Germline V lookup: CDR1 MNHEY, CDR2 SMNVEV (reference sequence). With V trimmed by 2 bases and J by 6 bases, 8 bases remained unmatched. The CDR3 is CASSLIGPSGGDTQYF. CDR3 nucleotides: TGTGCCAGCAGTTTAATTGGCCCTAGCGGGGGCGATACGCAGTATTTT.

In its sample, this clonotype was seen many times. V and J are TRBV3-1 and TRBJ1-6; D is possibly TRBD1 (6 bases). V was shortened by 3 bases and J by 8 bases, with 14 bases between the two germline ends. This CDR3 is built from 15 residues. The germline V gene has CDR1 LGHDT and CDR2 YNNKEL (reference sequence). The CDR3 protein is CASSQLQGRDSPLHF. CDR3 bases: TGTGCCAGCAGCCAGCTACAGGGCCGGGATTCACCCCTCCACTTT.

There are a few counts of this clonotype. The J gene is TRBJ1-2, the V gene TRBV7-2, with 10 bases matching TRBD1. The CDR3 runs 15 residues. Germline V lookup: CDR1 SGHTA, CDR2 FQGNSA. Germline trimming cut 5 bases from V and 3 bases from J; bases unmatched to any gene: 6. The DNA of the CDR3 is TGTGCCAGCAGCCCCGCGGGACAGGGGTACTATGGCTACACCTTC. It translates to CASSPAGQGYYGYTF.

The chain is built from TRBV27 and TRBJ2-5; D call uncertain. Germline V gene lookup returns CDR1 MNHEY and CDR2 SMNVEV (reference sequence). Trimming shortened V by 7 bases and J by 0 bases, and 12 bases separated the two germline ends. This CDR3 has 14 amino acids. The CDR3 coding sequence is TGTGCCAGCAAGTTTGGACCCAACCAAGAGACCCAGTACTTC. This translates into CASKFGPNQETQYF.

The chain joins TRBV9 to TRBJ2-1; the match to TRBD1 covers 7 bases. Looked up from germline, CDR1 is SGDLS and CDR2 is YYNGEE. The CDR3 is 16 amino acids. J gave up 0 bases and V 3 bases, and 6 bases lay outside the gene matches. CDR3 residues: CASSATRTGSYNEQFF. For the CDR3, the DNA is TGTGCCAGCAGCGCCACTAGGACAGGCTCCTACAATGAGCAGTTCTTC. Drawing the rest from reference TRBV9 and TRBJ2-1, the complete variable domain is DSGVTQTPKHLITATGQRVTLRCSPRSGDLSVYWYQQSLDQGLQFLIQYYNGEERAKGNILERFSAQQFPDLHSELNLSSLELGDSALYFCASSATRTGSYNEQFFGPGTRLTVL.

Comment on this clonotype: Its ends do not fully match the called genes, so a read error is possible. This rearrangement joins TRBV2 to TRBJ1-1; no clear D. From germline, CDR1 is SNHLY and CDR2 FYNNEI. The CDR3 extends over 13 amino acids. The CDR3 DNA follows: TGTGCCAGCAGTTTGAGCATGAACGCTGAAGCCTTCTTT. Translation gives CASSLSMNAEAFF.

At least ten counts were recorded for this clonotype. The rearrangement uses TRBV7-2 and TRBJ2-1; 9 positions agree with TRBD2. CDR1 SGHTA and CDR2 FQGNSA come from the germline V gene. V shed 6 bases and J 6 bases; nucleotides not matched to a gene: 18. The CDR3 has 18 residues. Here the CDR3 DNA reads TGTGCCAGCAGTCATCCCAGGGGGGGGCTAGCGGGGATCAATGAGCAGTTCTTC. This gives the protein CASSHPRGGLAGINEQFF.

This clonotype was detected many times. The J gene is TRBJ1-1, the V gene TRBV5-1, with 7 bases identical to TRBD1. The CDR3 is made up of 12 amino acids. From germline, CDR1 is SGHRS and CDR2 YFSETQ. V shed 6 bases and J 6 bases; nucleotides not matched to a gene: 5. The CDR3 region is CASTLGGPEAFF. The CDR3 DNA reads as TGCGCCAGCACTCTAGGGGGCCCTGAAGCTTTCTTT.